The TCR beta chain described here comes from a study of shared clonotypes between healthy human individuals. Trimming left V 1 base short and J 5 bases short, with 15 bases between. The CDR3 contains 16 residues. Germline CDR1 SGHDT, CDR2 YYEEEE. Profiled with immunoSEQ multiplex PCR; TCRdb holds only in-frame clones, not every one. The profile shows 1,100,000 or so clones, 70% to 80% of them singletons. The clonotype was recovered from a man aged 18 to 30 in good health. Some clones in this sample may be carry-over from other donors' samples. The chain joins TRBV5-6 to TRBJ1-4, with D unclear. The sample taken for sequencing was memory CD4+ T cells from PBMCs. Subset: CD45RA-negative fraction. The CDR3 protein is CASSLTSGKQNEKLFF. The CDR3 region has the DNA TGTGCCAGCAGCTTGACCTCGGGGAAACAGAATGAAAAACTGTTTTTT.